A single sample is the source of the 12 T cell receptor beta chains below, sequenced in a study of T cells expressing NK-cell markers. For each CDR3 protein, TCRdb gives one entry from its re-call of the 5' RACE reads, without DNA. Its table records fewer than 550,000 distinct CDR3 sequences. Material: blood T cells: a sorted CD56 or NKG2C T cell subset, CD4+ or CD8+ T cells, or bulk PBMC T cells (not recorded which). These receptors originate from a woman aged 45-65 years in good health.

The gene calls are TRBV10-3 and TRBJ1-4; TCRdb's D call of TRBD1 is untestable without DNA. CDR1 and CDR2 from the germline V gene are ENHRY and SYGVKD. The CDR3 is made up of 14 amino acids. CDR3 in amino acids: CAISEDRINEKLFF.

The chain recombines TRBV5-1 with TRBJ2-1; no DNA is available, so the TRBD2 call from TCRdb remains unchecked. Germline lookup yields CDR1 SGHRS and CDR2 YFSETQ. This CDR3 has 17 amino acids. CDR3 sequence: CASSWGLAGGPPNEQFF.

The rearrangement uses TRBV7-8 and TRBJ2-5. The CDR3 extends over 14 amino acids. Germline CDR1 reads SGHVS; CDR2 reads FQNEAQ. CDR3 region: CASSFSRDGETQYF.

J is TRBJ2-2 and V is TRBV19; with no DNA, the TCRdb D assignment of TRBD1 cannot be verified. CDR3 size: 16 residues. Germline CDR1 LNHDA, CDR2 SQIVND (reference sequence). The chain's CDR3 is CASQYGGAGYTGELFF.

The rearrangement joins TRBV3-1 to TRBJ2-1. The CDR3 is 15 residues long. Germline CDR1 and CDR2: LGHDT and YNNKEL (reference sequence). This CDR3 is CASSQRLGFYNEQFF.

This chain links TRBV20-1 with TRBJ1-1; the TRBD1 assignment by TCRdb is unverifiable without DNA. This CDR3 comprises 11 residues. The germline V gene has CDR1 DFQATT and CDR2 SNEGSKA (reference sequence). The CDR3 sequence is CSARMTGAAFF.

This chain uses TRBV5-1 with TRBJ2-7; TCRdb selects TRBD2, and the lack of DNA leaves this call unchecked. The CDR3 totals 13 residues. Germline assignment: CDR1 SGHRS and CDR2 YFSETQ. CDR3: CASRTSGAYEQYF.

This rearrangement joins TRBV6-1 to TRBJ1-2. Per germline, CDR1 MNHNS and CDR2 SASEGT. The CDR3 covers 15 residues. CDR3 in amino acids: CASSEARNSNYGYTF.

The rearrangement uses TRBV12-3 or TRBV12-4 and TRBJ2-3; the TCRdb D gene call, TRBD1, has no DNA to confirm it. The CDR3 covers 15 residues. CDR3 loop: CASSLGQSNTDTQYF.

V usage is TRBV12-3 or TRBV12-4 and J usage is TRBJ2-7; the TCRdb call, TRBD2, lacks DNA for checking. This CDR3 region has 16 residues. The CDR3: CASSPSQAGLFRKQYF.

The rearrangement joins TRBV6-1 to TRBJ2-4; TCRdb proposes TRBD2, but this gene call is untestable without DNA. Germline V gene data show CDR1 as MNHNS and CDR2 as SASEGT. This CDR3 contains 15 residues. The CDR3 reads CASSPASGTSNIQYF.

The chain couples TRBV9 to TRBJ2-1. The V gene's germline CDR1 is SGDLS and CDR2 YYNGEE. The CDR3 is made up of 15 amino acids. CDR3 loop: CASSVASGWNNEQFF.